This T cell receptor beta chain was sequenced during a study of cytomegalovirus exposure and HLA in healthy donors. General study points: A link between a missense DCLRE1C variant and TCR beta V- and J-gene trimming emerged from a later analysis.

Note on this clone: Its matching antigen is unknown.

The trim removed 5 bases at V and 4 bases at J, leaving 8 bases unmatched. Germline-derived CDR1 and CDR2 are SGHRS and YFSETQ. The CDR3 is made up of 14 amino acids. The PCR contained 60 Vbeta and 13 Jbeta primers. Only in-frame clones appear in the TCRdb table, and some are missing; sequencing was by immunoSEQ multiplex PCR. The table has some 180,000 clones, roughly 12% seen once; the top ten hold approximately 8.3%. This chain links TRBV5-1 with TRBJ2-7; 8 positions match TRBD2. Sequenced sample: PBMCs. The TCR comes from a man over 45 in good health and CMV-seropositive. For the CDR3, the DNA is TGCGCCAGCAGGGAGGGCAGCGGGGGTTACGAGCAGTACGTC. Its protein is CASREGSGGYEQYV.